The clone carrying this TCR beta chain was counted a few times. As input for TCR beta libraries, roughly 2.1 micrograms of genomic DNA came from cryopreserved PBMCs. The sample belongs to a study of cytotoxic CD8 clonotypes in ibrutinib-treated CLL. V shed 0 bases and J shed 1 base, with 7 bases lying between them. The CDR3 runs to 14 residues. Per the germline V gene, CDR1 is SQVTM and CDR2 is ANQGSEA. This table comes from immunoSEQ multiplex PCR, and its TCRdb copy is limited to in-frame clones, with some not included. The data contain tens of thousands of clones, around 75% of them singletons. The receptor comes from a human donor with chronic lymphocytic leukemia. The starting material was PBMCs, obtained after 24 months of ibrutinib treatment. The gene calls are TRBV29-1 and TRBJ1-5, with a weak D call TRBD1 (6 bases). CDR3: CSVEEGASNQPQHF. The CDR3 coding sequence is TGCAGCGTTGAAGAGGGGGCGAGCAATCAGCCCCAGCATTTT. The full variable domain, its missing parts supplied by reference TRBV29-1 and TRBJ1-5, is SAVISQKPSRDICQRGTSLTIQCQVDSQVTMMFWYRQQPGQSLTLIATANQGSEATYESGFVIDKFPISRPNLTFSTLTVSNMSPEDSSIYLCSVEEGASNQPQHFGDGTRLSIL.